This TCR beta chain was retrieved from a study of cytomegalovirus exposure and HLA in healthy donors. Study-wide points: Most sequenced TCRs were rare (though some public TCRs occurred in many donors).

Amplification used 60 Vbeta primers and 13 Jbeta primers. TCRdb's table, derived via immunoSEQ multiplex PCR, lists solely in-frame clones and lacks some. Here the sample spans approximately 110,000 clones, over 80% being singletons. The CDR3 spans 14 residues. CDR1 and CDR2 from the germline V gene are SEHNR and FQNEAQ (reference sequence). Trimming removed 1 base at V and 1 base at J, with 5 bases between. This clone is a singleton in its sample. Its antigen is unidentified. The V and J genes are TRBV7-9 and TRBJ2-1; no definite D call. Material for sequencing was PBMCs. The receptor comes from a man aged 50 to 60 in good health and CMV-seronegative. CDR3 region: CASSLVLSYNEQFF. The CDR3, as DNA: TGTGCCAGCAGCTTAGTCCTATCCTACAATGAGCAGTTCTTC.